Below are 8 T cell receptor beta chains sequenced from a single sample in a study of T-cell memory formation after mild COVID-19. TCRdb analysed the 5' RACE reads with MiXCR anew, one entry per CDR3 protein. There are about 340,000 distinct CDR3 sequences in the sample; roughly 13% occur only once, and around a fifth lies in the top ten. Sequenced material: PBMCs or a T cell subset sorted from them (not recorded which). The receptors originated from a young man who had mild COVID-19 (a few samples of this study predate the infection). Cell type and time point are not known.

This clonotype has at least ten counts. At one of its ends the junction is not consistent with the germline gene, which may arise from a read error. The chain is built from TRBV5-1 and TRBJ2-5, with a tentative D call TRBD2 (6 bases). The CDR3 contains 13 residues. CDR1 SGHRS and CDR2 YFSETQ come from the germline V gene. CDR3 residues: CASSLGTQETQYF. In DNA form, the CDR3 reads TGTGCCAGCAGCTTAGGGACTCAGGAGACCCAGTACTTC.

The chain uses TRBV7-3 and TRBJ2-2; D is possibly TRBD2 (6 bases). The CDR3 extends over 14 amino acids. Trimming removed 5 bases at V and 4 bases at J, with 11 bases between. The V gene's germline CDR1 is SGHTA and CDR2 FQGTGA. The CDR3 DNA reads TGTGCCAGCAGCAGGGACTTTTCCACCGGGGAGCTGTTTTTT. This translates into CASSRDFSTGELFF.

This clonotype was seen more than once but under ten times. The V gene is TRBV9, the J gene TRBJ1-5, with 7 bases fitting TRBD1. V trimming: 3 bases; J trimming: 6 bases; junction bases outside the gene matches: 6. Germline values: CDR1 SGDLS, CDR2 YYNGEE. CDR3 size: 14 residues. The CDR3 DNA reads TGTGCCAGCAGCGAGCAGGGGGGGGCTCAGCCCCAGCATTTT. Its translation is CASSEQGGAQPQHF.

This chain connects TRBV20-1 to TRBJ1-1; D gene unclear. This CDR3 comprises 13 residues. Germline V gives CDR1 DFQATT, CDR2 SNEGSKA (reference sequence). The germline V and J ends were trimmed by 3 bases and 0 bases, with 8 bases remaining between them. The CDR3 DNA reads TGCAGTGCTAGGCCCCGGCTGAACACTGAAGCTTTCTTT. Translating gives CSARPRLNTEAFF.

This clonotype was seen repeatedly, ten times or more. V and J are TRBV19 and TRBJ2-7, with D perhaps TRBD1 or TRBD2 (6 bases each). The CDR3 extends over 14 amino acids. Trimming removed 6 bases from V and 6 bases from J, with 18 bases in between. The germline CDR1 and CDR2 sequences are LNHDA and SQIVND (reference sequence). The CDR3 loop is CASRILPGAAEQYF. The CDR3 DNA follows: TGTGCCAGTAGAATACTTCCGGGGGCGGCCGAGCAGTACTTC.

This clonotype was found a few times. The chain carries TRBV12-3 or TRBV12-4 and TRBJ1-1; D is unresolved. V was cut by 3 bases and J by 0 bases, with 11 bases left in between. CDR3 length: 15 residues. CDR3 nucleotide sequence: TGTGCCAGCAGTTTCGGTCAGTTTATGAACACTGAAGCTTTCTTT. Amino acids: CASSFGQFMNTEAFF.

The chain links TRBV6-5 to TRBJ2-6; TRBD1 agrees at 10 bases. CDR1 is MNHEY, CDR2 SVGAGI, per germline. V shed 1 base and J 0 bases; nucleotides not matched to a gene: 3. The CDR3 contains 18 residues. The CDR3 nucleotides are TGTGCCAGCAGTTACTTGACAGGGGGCGGCTCTGGGGCCAACGTCCTGACTTTC. Its translation: CASSYLTGGGSGANVLTF.

This clonotype was counted between two and nine times. This chain connects TRBV20-1 to TRBJ1-2; TRBD1 is a possible D gene (5 bases). Trimming left V 5 bases short and J 7 bases short, with 17 bases between. The CDR3 has 13 residues. Germline CDR1 reads DFQATT; CDR2 reads SNEGSKA (reference sequence). The CDR3 sequence: CSARSQGDVGYTF. The CDR3 DNA sequence: TGCAGTGCTCGGTCCCAAGGGGATGTTGGCTACACCTTC.